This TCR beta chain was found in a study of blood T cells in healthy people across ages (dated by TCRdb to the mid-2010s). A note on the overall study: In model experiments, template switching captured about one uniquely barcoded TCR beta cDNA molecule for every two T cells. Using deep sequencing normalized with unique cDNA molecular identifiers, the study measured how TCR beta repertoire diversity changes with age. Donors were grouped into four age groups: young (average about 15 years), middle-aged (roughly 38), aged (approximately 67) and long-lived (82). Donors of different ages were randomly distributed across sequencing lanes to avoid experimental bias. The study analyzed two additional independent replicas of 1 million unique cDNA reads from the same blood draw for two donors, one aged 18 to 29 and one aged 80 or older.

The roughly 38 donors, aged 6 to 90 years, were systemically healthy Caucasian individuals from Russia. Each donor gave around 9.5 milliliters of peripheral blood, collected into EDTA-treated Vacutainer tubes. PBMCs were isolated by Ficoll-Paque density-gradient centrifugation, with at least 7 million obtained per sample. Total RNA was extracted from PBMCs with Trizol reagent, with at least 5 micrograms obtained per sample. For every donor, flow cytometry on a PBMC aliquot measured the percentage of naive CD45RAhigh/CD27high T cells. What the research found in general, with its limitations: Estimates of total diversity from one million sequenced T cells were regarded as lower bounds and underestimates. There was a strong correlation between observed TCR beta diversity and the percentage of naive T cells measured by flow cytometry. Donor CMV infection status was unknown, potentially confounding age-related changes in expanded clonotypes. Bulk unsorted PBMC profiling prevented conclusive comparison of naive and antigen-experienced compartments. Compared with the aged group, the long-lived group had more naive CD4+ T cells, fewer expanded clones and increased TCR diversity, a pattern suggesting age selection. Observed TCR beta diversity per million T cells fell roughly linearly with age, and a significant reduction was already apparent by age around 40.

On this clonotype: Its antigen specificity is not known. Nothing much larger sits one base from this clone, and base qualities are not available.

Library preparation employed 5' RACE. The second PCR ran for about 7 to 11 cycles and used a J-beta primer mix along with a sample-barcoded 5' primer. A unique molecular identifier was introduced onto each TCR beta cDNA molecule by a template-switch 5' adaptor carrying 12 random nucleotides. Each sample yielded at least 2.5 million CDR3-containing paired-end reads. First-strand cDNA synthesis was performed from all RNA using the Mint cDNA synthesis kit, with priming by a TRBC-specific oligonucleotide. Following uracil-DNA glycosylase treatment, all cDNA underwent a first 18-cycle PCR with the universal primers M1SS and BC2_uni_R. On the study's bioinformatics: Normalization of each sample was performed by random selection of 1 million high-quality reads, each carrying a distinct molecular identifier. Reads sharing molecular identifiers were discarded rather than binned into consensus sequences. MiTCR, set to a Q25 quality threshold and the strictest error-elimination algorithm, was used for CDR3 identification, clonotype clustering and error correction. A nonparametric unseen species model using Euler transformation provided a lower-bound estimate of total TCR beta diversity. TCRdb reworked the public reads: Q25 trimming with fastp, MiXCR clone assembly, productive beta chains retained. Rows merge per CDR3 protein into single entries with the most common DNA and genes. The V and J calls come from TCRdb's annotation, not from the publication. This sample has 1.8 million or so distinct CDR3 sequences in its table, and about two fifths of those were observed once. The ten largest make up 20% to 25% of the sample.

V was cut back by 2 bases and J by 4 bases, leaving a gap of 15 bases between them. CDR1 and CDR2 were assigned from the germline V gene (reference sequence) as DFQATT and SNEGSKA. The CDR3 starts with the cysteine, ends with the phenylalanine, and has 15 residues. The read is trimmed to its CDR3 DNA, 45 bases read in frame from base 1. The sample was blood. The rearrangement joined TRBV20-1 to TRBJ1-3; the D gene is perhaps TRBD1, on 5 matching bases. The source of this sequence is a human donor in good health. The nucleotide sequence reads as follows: TGCAGTGCTAGAAGTGGGGAAGGGACCGGAAACACCATATATTTT. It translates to CSARSGEGTGNTIYF.